Below are 2 T cell receptor beta chains sequenced from a single sample in a study of control samples from healthy donors and cancer patients. The table came from immunoSEQ multiplex PCR; TCRdb's copy has only in-frame clones and leaves some out. In the table there are fewer than 200,000 clones, approximately 92% of which are singletons. Specimen: blood. The receptors originated from a woman aged 55-75 years in good health.

The chain joins TRBV6-2 or TRBV6-3 to TRBJ1-4; no clear D. Germline V CDR1 and CDR2: MNHEY, SVGEGT. The V end was cut by 2 bases, the J end by 8 bases, with 12 bases between. The CDR3 spans 14 residues. CDR3 coding DNA: TGTGCCAGCAGTTACCCCGGCCGAACCGAAAAACTGTTTTTT. Amino acids: CASSYPGRTEKLFF.

V is TRBV5-4 and J is TRBJ1-2, with 9 nucleotides matching TRBD1. Losses at the gene ends were 2 bases for V and 8 bases for J; bases not matched to a gene: 4. The CDR3 loop spans 13 amino acids. CDR1 is SGHNT and CDR2 is YYREEE in the germline V gene (reference sequence). CDR3 region: CASSLQGAGGYTF. The CDR3 DNA follows: TGTGCCAGCAGCTTACAGGGGGCCGGGGGCTACACCTTC.